This TCR beta chain emerged from a study of response to subunit inactivated influenza vaccine. Study-wide results and caveats: That few new T cells are recruited by each seasonal influenza vaccination was the authors' suggestion.

Germline lookup yields CDR1 SGHAT and CDR2 FQNNGV. The CDR3 is 21 amino acids. V lost 1 base, J lost 7 bases, and 22 bases stayed unmatched. Concerning this clonotype itself: Its specificity is unknown.

TCRdb redid the calling of the RT-PCR reads with MiXCR, one entry per CDR3 protein. Here the sample spans 610,000 or so distinct CDR3 sequences, 12% to 15% being singletons. Sample: PBMCs from blood, taken 11 to 12 days after vaccination. The rearrangement uses TRBV11-2 and TRBJ2-3; 11 bases are a match to TRBD2. This TCR came from a man aged 45-65 years who received an inactivated influenza vaccine. The CDR3 region is CASSLGWYLAGGTKQAYTQYF. The CDR3 DNA reads TGTGCCAGCAGCTTAGGTTGGTACCTAGCGGGAGGTACGAAACAGGCATATACGCAGTATTTT.